This TCR beta chain comes out of a study of blood T cell repertoires in COVID-19. Study context: The study drew acute and convalescent COVID-19 samples from the United States, Italy and Spain. T cells, B-cell-depleted T cells, or PBMCs provided the cDNA or gDNA that served as material.

Authors' processing steps: Estimation of nucleated cell counts was performed using reference gene primer amplification. Profiling relied on immunoSEQ multiplex PCR, and the TCRdb table lists in-frame clones only, not all of them. The D gene and trimming were derived from the DNA, and the V and J assignments and clone size from that table. The table lists 130,000 to 150,000 clones, 75% to 85% of them singletons. This clone was seen a handful of times. This CDR3 has 15 amino acids. CDR1 is SSHAT and CDR2 is FNYEAQ in the germline V gene (reference sequence). The V and J ends lost 6 bases and 4 bases respectively, with 18 bases between them.

The receptor comes from a human donor with acute or convalescent COVID-19. The donor label of this sample is uncertain. The chain joins TRBV7-7 to TRBJ2-5; weak D call: TRBD1 (5 bases). Sequencing was performed on peripheral blood. The CDR3: CASSPGRVARETQYF. The CDR3 DNA is TGTGCCAGCAGTCCAGGGCGCGTAGCAAGAGAGACCCAGTACTTC.